This T cell receptor beta chain stems from a study of PD-L1 blockade in urothelial cancer (dated by TCRdb to about 2017). General notes on the study: All patients started therapy at some point between 2014 and 2016 and received atezolizumab 1,200 mg intravenously every 3 weeks. Durable clinical benefit was achieved by nine patients but not by the remaining 20. Somatic, immune and clinical correlates of response to PD-L1 blockade with atezolizumab in urothelial cancer were the focus of an exploratory multi-omic analysis. Durable clinical benefit was defined as progression-free survival longer than 6 months, and TCR features were also tested against progression-free and overall survival. Pretreatment blood TCR-seq was available for about 27 patients, at least one posttreatment blood collection was obtained for about 24 patients, and tumor TCR-seq was available for about 24 patients. Pretreatment tumor samples, along with matched peripheral blood collected serially before and after atezolizumab treatment, underwent TCR sequencing. Whole exome sequencing and RNA sequencing of pretreatment tumors were performed alongside TCR sequencing in the same patients. Patients had an ECOG performance status of 0 or 1 and had received between 0 and 3 prior chemotherapy regimens. Blood samples were analyzed 3 weeks after the start of treatment (second dose) and 6 weeks after the start of treatment. About nine tenths of the roughly 29 patients were identified as males with urothelial cancer of bladder origin, and a prior smoking history was reported by 18 of 29 patients. A median of about 150,000 T cells and approximately 86,000 unique TCRs was obtained from blood samples, and a median clonality of approximately 0.08 was observed.

Overall study results and their limits: Improved progression-free and overall survival was associated with having pretreatment peripheral blood TCR clonality below the median. Small sample size (n of about 29) and many exploratory analyses mean the results are intended to be hypothesis-generating. Patients with durable benefit showed greater expansion of tumor-associated TCR clones in peripheral blood 3 weeks after starting treatment (n of about 20, p = 0.022).

Synthetic TCR analog templates were spiked into each PCR so that absolute template abundance could be estimated from read counts. The immunoSEQ assay used bias-controlled V and J gene primers to amplify TCRbeta CDR3 regions from genomic DNA. Sequencing of rearranged TCRbeta segments was done at approximately 20X coverage. The authors processed their data as follows. Sequencing errors were corrected by clustering, and CDR3s were annotated against IMGT so that V, D and J genes could be assigned. Only productive TCRbeta rearrangements were used in downstream analyses, excluding out-of-frame or stop-codon sequences. Clonality was computed as one minus Shannon entropy normalized by the log of the number of unique productive sequences. Fisher's exact test with Benjamini-Hochberg correction, at a threshold of adjusted p below 0.01, was used to find clones that differed between time points or between blood and tumor. This is the immuneACCESS table as TCRdb keeps it, with only in-frame sequences that have V and J called. A part of the clones is gone; compared with another copy, unresolved V genes explain less than half, and the rest is unexplained. Clone size and the V and J calls come from that table; the DNA yielded D and trimming. For this sample there are more than 75,000 clones; 84% appear just once. The top ten clonotypes cover 2% to 2.5% of the sample.

The junction shows trimming of 6 bases on V and 10 bases on J, and the gene matches do not reach 8 bases of it. The CDR3 goes from the cysteine to the phenylalanine over 11 residues. Only the CDR3 DNA is retained, 33 bases long and in frame from the first base. Looking up the germline V gene (reference sequence) yields CDR1 DFQATT and CDR2 SNEGSKA. This specimen's time point label, interpreted: pretreatment peripheral blood. A total of about 31 patients with locally advanced or metastatic urothelial carcinoma, treated at Memorial Sloan Kettering on a trial protocol, made up the cohort. Peripheral blood mononuclear cells were collected from each patient pretreatment and during treatment, giving between 1 and 8 total time points per patient. The Qiagen DNeasy Blood extraction kit was used to purify genomic DNA from total PBMCs and tumor samples. PBMCs were collected pretreatment and during treatment, and were isolated and stored as previously described.

About this clone itself: The specificity of this receptor is unknown. Within one base of it there is no much larger clone, and no base qualities were kept.

This TCR was recovered from a man aged 55 to 69 with urothelial cancer. Sequenced here: PBMCs, sampled around atezolizumab (anti-PD-L1) treatment. The rearrangement joined TRBV20-1 to TRBJ1-1; TRBD1 fits 7 bases in the junction. The CDR3: CSAKQGTLAFF. The nucleotides are TGCAGTGCCAAACAGGGGACCTTAGCTTTCTTT.